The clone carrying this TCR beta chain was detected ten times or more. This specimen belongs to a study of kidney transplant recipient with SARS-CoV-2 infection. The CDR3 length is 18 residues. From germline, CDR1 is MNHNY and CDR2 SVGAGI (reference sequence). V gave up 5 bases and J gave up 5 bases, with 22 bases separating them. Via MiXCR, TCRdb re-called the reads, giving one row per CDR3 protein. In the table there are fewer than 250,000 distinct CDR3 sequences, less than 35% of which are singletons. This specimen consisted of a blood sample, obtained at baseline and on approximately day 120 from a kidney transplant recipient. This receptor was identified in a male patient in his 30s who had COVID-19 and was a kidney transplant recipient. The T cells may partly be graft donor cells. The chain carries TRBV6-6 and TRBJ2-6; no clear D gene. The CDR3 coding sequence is TGTGCCAGCAGTAACGCCAGGTGGGAACAAAGTCGGGCCAACGTCCTGACTTTC. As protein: CASSNARWEQSRANVLTF.